The 5 T cell receptor beta chains given below trace back to one sample, sequenced in a study of cytomegalovirus exposure and HLA in healthy donors. The PCR had 60 Vbeta and 13 Jbeta primers. Produced via immunoSEQ multiplex PCR; TCRdb's table is partial and in-frame only. The sample carries around 160,000 clones, 60% to 80% recorded once. The sequenced sample consisted of PBMCs. Every receptor here comes from a male donor in good health and CMV-seronegative.

The chain couples TRBV9 to TRBJ1-2; 9 bases are shared with TRBD1. The CDR3 contains 14 residues. Germline CDR1 and CDR2: SGDLS and YYNGEE. V lost 3 bases, J lost 3 bases, and 3 bases stayed unmatched. CDR3 bases: TGTGCCAGCAGCGCCACAGGGGGCGACTATGGCTACACCTTC. Translating gives CASSATGGDYGYTF.

This chain links TRBV2 with TRBJ1-1, with 10 bases that match TRBD1. The V gene's germline CDR1 is SNHLY and CDR2 FYNNEI. V gave up 6 bases and J gave up 7 bases; unmatched junction bases: 5. The CDR3 runs 13 residues. The CDR3 coding sequence is TGTGCCAGCAGACCGGGACAGGGGATTGAAGCTTTCTTT. Translation gives CASRPGQGIEAFF.

This clone was seen a single time. The V call is TRBV28, the J call TRBJ2-7; perhaps TRBD1 as D (5 bases). Looked up from germline, CDR1 is MDHEN and CDR2 is SYDVKM. The V gene lost 1 base and the J gene lost 6 bases, with 10 bases spanning the gap. The CDR3 totals 13 residues. The CDR3 reads CASSLLIGVEQYF. CDR3 in DNA: TGTGCCAGCAGTTTATTGATAGGGGTCGAGCAGTACTTC.

The V and J genes are TRBV27 and TRBJ2-5; D is unresolved. V lost 4 bases and J 2 bases, leaving 11 bases between the germline ends. Germline loops: CDR1 MNHEY, CDR2 SMNVEV (reference sequence). The CDR3 covers 14 residues. CDR3 region: CASSSPLVQETQYF. In DNA form, the CDR3 reads TGTGCCAGCAGTTCCCCCCTAGTACAAGAGACCCAGTACTTC.

Comments on this clone: Other DNA sequences from this sample encode an identical CDR3 as well. J is TRBJ1-2 and V is TRBV6-1; D gene unclear. CDR3 size: 14 residues. Trimming left V 7 bases short and J 1 base short, with 13 bases between. CDR1 is MNHNS and CDR2 is SASEGT in the germline V gene. This CDR3 reads CASTEGGRNYGYTF. The CDR3 nucleotides read TGTGCCAGCACCGAGGGAGGGCGTAACTATGGCTACACCTTC.